One sample yielded the 17 T cell receptor beta chains listed below, sequenced in a study of CD8 T cells in Susac syndrome. An input of about 0.45 to 1 ug of RNA was subjected to reverse transcription using random hexamers. Each CDR3 protein is one row after TCRdb ran MiXCR on the immunoSEQ multiplex PCR reads. The table records tens of thousands of distinct CDR3 sequences, around 94% of them present only once. The specimen sequenced was CD8+ T cells from PBMCs. The receptors derive from a human donor in good health.

The chain couples TRBV9 to TRBJ2-6, with a tentative D call TRBD1 (5 bases). The CDR3 consists of 18 residues. V shed 3 bases and J shed 0 bases, with 16 bases lying between them. From germline, CDR1 is SGDLS and CDR2 YYNGEE. In DNA, the CDR3 is TGTGCCAGCAGCGCCTCAGGGTTATTAAACTCTGGGGCCAACGTCCTGACTTTC. Protein sequence: CASSASGLLNSGANVLTF.

The gene calls are TRBV7-2 and TRBJ2-1; no reliable D call. Germline V gene sequence: CDR1 SGHTA, CDR2 FQGNSA. This CDR3 has 12 amino acids. The germline V and J ends were trimmed by 5 bases and 7 bases, with 9 bases remaining between them. CDR3 coding DNA: TGTGCCAGCAGCCTTGACGGGAATGAGCAGTTCTTC. Protein: CASSLDGNEQFF.

The CDR3 nucleotides read TGTGCCAGCAGTTTATCTAGCGGGAGTTTTGAGCAGTTCTTC. Its translation is CASSLSSGSFEQFF. This chain joins TRBV27 and TRBJ2-1; 9 positions agree with TRBD2. From germline, CDR1 is MNHEY and CDR2 SMNVEV (reference sequence). CDR3 length: 14 residues. V shed 0 bases and J 9 bases; nucleotides not matched to a gene: 3.

This clonotype came up once. The rearrangement uses TRBV27 and TRBJ1-6, with D unclear. The CDR3 consists of 14 residues. CDR1 and CDR2 (germline): MNHEY, SMNVEV (reference sequence). The V and J ends lost 3 bases and 6 bases respectively, with 9 bases between them. The CDR3 sequence is CASSLGQVNSPLHF. Written as DNA, the CDR3 is TGTGCCAGCAGTTTGGGCCAGGTTAATTCACCCCTCCACTTT.

This sequence joins TRBV3-1 and TRBJ2-7, with 7 bases identical to TRBD1. V trimming: 5 bases; J trimming: 3 bases; junction bases outside the gene matches: 7. Germline V lookup: CDR1 LGHDT, CDR2 YNNKEL (reference sequence). This CDR3 is 14 amino acids long. This chain's CDR3 is CASSNRDRHYEQYF. The DNA for the CDR3 is TGTGCCAGCAGCAACCGGGACAGACACTACGAGCAGTACTTC.

The gene calls are TRBV20-1 and TRBJ2-3, with a weak D call TRBD2 (6 bases). Trimming cost V 3 bases and J 4 bases, with 23 bases left between them. Looked up from germline, CDR1 is DFQATT and CDR2 is SNEGSKA (reference sequence). The CDR3 loop spans 17 amino acids. The DNA of the CDR3 is TGCAGTGCTAGGCCGGGGGACGAAGAATACGGGCCAGATACGCAGTATTTT. Translating it yields CSARPGDEEYGPDTQYF.

This CDR3 is CASSYGGLGDYGYTF. The CDR3 DNA is TGTGCCAGCAGTTACGGGGGGCTGGGGGACTATGGCTACACCTTC. The chain carries TRBV12-3 or TRBV12-4 and TRBJ1-2, with D possibly TRBD1 on 6 matching bases. This CDR3 has 15 amino acids. V gave up 4 bases and J gave up 3 bases, with 15 bases separating them.

The CDR3: CASSFTPGVAYNEQFF. The CDR3 nucleotides are TGTGCCAGCAGCTTTACTCCCGGGGTTGCCTACAATGAGCAGTTCTTC. V is TRBV7-9 and J is TRBJ2-1; D may be TRBD2 (5 bases). This CDR3 contains 16 residues. V lost 3 bases and J 2 bases, leaving 14 bases between the germline ends. CDR1 is SEHNR and CDR2 is FQNEAQ in the germline V gene (reference sequence).

The rearrangement joins TRBV9 to TRBJ1-5, with unresolved D. With 2 bases removed from V and 4 bases from J, the gap between germline ends came to 10 bases. Germline loops: CDR1 SGDLS, CDR2 YYNGEE. The CDR3 has 14 residues. The DNA for the CDR3 is TGTGCCAGCAGCGTGGCGGATGATAATCAGCCCCAGCATTTT. Its translation is CASSVADDNQPQHF. Full variable domain (outside the CDR3, taken from reference TRBV9 and TRBJ1-5): DSGVTQTPKHLITATGQRVTLRCSPRSGDLSVYWYQQSLDQGLQFLIQYYNGEERAKGNILERFSAQQFPDLHSELNLSSLELGDSALYFCASSVADDNQPQHFGDGTRLSIL.

The genes are TRBV6-2 or TRBV6-3 and TRBJ2-7, with 8 bases identical to TRBD2. The CDR3 length is 13 residues. V was pared by 6 bases and J by 3 bases, with 4 bases of the junction left unmatched. Germline V lookup: CDR1 MNHEY, CDR2 SVGEGT. The CDR3 loop reads CASRSGSYYEQYV. Written as DNA, the CDR3 is TGTGCCAGCAGAAGCGGGAGTTACTACGAGCAGTACGTC.

The chain carries TRBV5-1 and TRBJ1-1; unclear D gene. This CDR3 is built from 15 residues. Germline CDR1 SGHRS, CDR2 YFSETQ. Trimming pared 3 bases from V and 1 base from J, leaving 13 bases between. CDR3 sequence (DNA): TGCGCCAGCAGCTCCCTGGCACGGGAGAACACTGAAGCTTTCTTT. The encoded protein is CASSSLARENTEAFF.

The chain couples TRBV13 to TRBJ2-1, with D possibly matching TRBD1 (5 bases). The V end lost 2 bases, the J end lost 3 bases, and 11 bases lay between the germline ends. CDR1 is PRHDT, CDR2 FYEKMQ, per germline (reference sequence). The CDR3 covers 15 residues. CDR3 protein: CASSLTQDNYNEQFF. DNA of the CDR3: TGTGCCAGCAGCTTAACCCAGGACAACTACAATGAGCAGTTCTTC.

The chain is built from TRBV27 and TRBJ2-5, with D hard to call. V was trimmed by 5 bases and J by 4 bases, leaving 14 bases between them. Germline assignment: CDR1 MNHEY and CDR2 SMNVEV (reference sequence). The CDR3 loop spans 14 amino acids. This chain's CDR3 is CASSPNKGGETQYF. For the CDR3, the DNA is TGTGCCAGCAGTCCCAACAAGGGTGGAGAGACCCAGTACTTC.

The chain uses TRBV25-1 and TRBJ2-5; D may be TRBD2 (7 bases). The germline V and J ends were trimmed by 4 bases and 4 bases, with 16 bases remaining between them. The germline CDR1 and CDR2 sequences are MGHDK and SYGVNS. This CDR3 has 15 amino acids. CDR3 residues: CASSVGGEHVETQYF. The CDR3 DNA reads as TGTGCCAGCAGTGTAGGGGGGGAGCACGTAGAGACCCAGTACTTC.

The chain employs TRBV4-1 and TRBJ2-1; 12 bases match TRBD2. The CDR3 length is 18 residues. V lost 2 bases, J lost 4 bases, and 9 bases stayed unmatched. The germline V gene encodes CDR1 MGHRA and CDR2 YSYEKL. CDR3 protein: CASSQTSGGLPAYNEQFF. CDR3 nucleotide sequence: TGCGCCAGCAGCCAAACTAGCGGGGGGTTACCTGCATACAATGAGCAGTTCTTC.

The chain links TRBV9 to TRBJ2-5; the D is unclear. The CDR3 runs 17 residues. Deletions cut 0 bases from V and 5 bases from J, with 20 bases between. Germline V gene data show CDR1 as SGDLS and CDR2 as YYNGEE. CDR3 amino acids: CASSVGDTTAPLETQYF. DNA for the CDR3: TGTGCCAGCAGCGTAGGTGACACAACGGCCCCTTTGGAGACCCAGTACTTC.

The rearrangement links TRBV9 to TRBJ1-1; D unresolved. Germline V lookup: CDR1 SGDLS, CDR2 YYNGEE. This CDR3 has 14 residues. The V gene lost 3 bases and the J gene lost 0 bases, with 9 bases spanning the gap. CDR3 DNA: TGTGCCAGCAGCGCCCGGGCCGTGAACACTGAAGCTTTCTTT. Protein: CASSARAVNTEAFF.